Sequencing of this T cell receptor (beta chain) was carried out in a study of blood T cell repertoires in COVID-19. Study information: In each case, the material was cDNA or gDNA derived from T cells, B-cell-depleted T cells, or PBMCs.

Profiling relied on immunoSEQ multiplex PCR, and the TCRdb table lists in-frame clones only, not all of them. The sample has tens of thousands of clones; more than 70% are singletons. V lost 6 bases to trimming and J lost 5 bases, with 10 bases between them. Germline V gives CDR1 MNHNY, CDR2 SVGAGI (reference sequence). CDR3 size: 12 residues. The specimen sequenced was peripheral blood. V gene TRBV6-6 combines with J gene TRBJ1-1; TRBD1 might be the D (6 bases). This clonotype originated in a human donor in a cohort sampled during active COVID-19. CDR3 loop: CASRQGQTEAFF. The DNA for the CDR3 is TGTGCCAGCAGACAAGGACAGACTGAAGCTTTCTTT.